This T cell receptor beta chain was identified during a study of T cells in Graves' hyperthyroidism and ophthalmopathy. In this sample, this clonotype turned up many times. V lost 4 bases to trimming and J lost 6 bases, with 9 bases between them. The CDR3 has 12 amino acids. Amplified regions were TCR beta CDR3 sequences from RNA transcripts. The HTBI set primed first-round TCR CDR3 RT-PCR. In TCRdb, the multiplex PCR reads were re-called with MiXCR into one record per CDR3 protein. The repertoire includes 400,000 to 600,000 distinct CDR3 sequences, roughly 20% of them detected once, and 26% sits in the top ten. Any patient presenting with uncontrolled infection, other autoimmune disease, pregnancy or lactation was left out.

This TCR derives from a man younger than 35 with Graves' hyperthyroidism. What was sequenced was blood. The rearrangement links TRBV12-3 or TRBV12-4 to TRBJ1-1; D uncertain. CDR3 residues: CASSSGVPEAFF. Written as DNA, the CDR3 is TGTGCCAGCAGTTCTGGAGTACCTGAAGCTTTCTTT.